The rows below give T cell receptor beta chains drawn from one sample of a study of blood T cell repertoires in COVID-19. Assay: immunoSEQ multiplex PCR; the TCRdb copy retains only in-frame clones and omits some. The sample gives 380,000 or so clones, approximately 80% of which show up once; 0.85% to 1.3% is in the top ten. Input material: peripheral blood. These receptors all stem from a human donor with acute or convalescent COVID-19. The donor label of this sample is uncertain. Each CDR3 is given with its conserved first and last residue. Fields, in order: V gene, J gene, D gene, clone size, CDR3 protein, CDR3 DNA. The D gene is left open where the match is weak. Expanded clones are given a class, and other clones once, few, many or no size at all.

v_gene: TRBV18
j_gene: TRBJ1-4
d_gene: .
abundance: .
CDR3aa: CASSPPTVEKLFF
CDR3nt: TGTGCCAGCTCACCACCGACAGTTGAAAAACTGTTTTTT

v_gene: TRBV5-4
j_gene: TRBJ2-3
d_gene: .
abundance: .
CDR3aa: CASSPIPDTQYF
CDR3nt: TGTGCCAGCAGCCCAATCCCAGATACGCAGTATTTT

v_gene: TRBV6-1
j_gene: TRBJ1-1
d_gene: TRBD1
abundance: .
CDR3aa: CASSEQGAKPEAFF
CDR3nt: TGTGCCAGCAGTGAGCAGGGGGCGAAACCTGAAGCTTTCTTT

v_gene: TRBV10-1
j_gene: TRBJ1-1
d_gene: .
abundance: .
CDR3aa: CASSDAGGRNTEAFF
CDR3nt: TGCGCCAGCAGTGATGCGGGGGGGAGGAACACTGAAGCTTTCTTT

v_gene: TRBV30
j_gene: TRBJ1-1
d_gene: TRBD1
abundance: .
CDR3aa: CAWTGGGNTEAFF
CDR3nt: TGTGCCTGGACAGGGGGAGGCAACACTGAAGCTTTCTTT

v_gene: TRBV2
j_gene: TRBJ1-3
d_gene: .
abundance: .
CDR3aa: CASSDPGFSSGNTIYF
CDR3nt: TGTGCCAGCAGTGACCCGGGATTCAGCTCTGGAAACACCATATATTTT

v_gene: TRBV20-1
j_gene: TRBJ1-6
d_gene: TRBD1
abundance: .
CDR3aa: CSASSRTGVSSSPLHF
CDR3nt: TGCAGTGCTAGTTCCCGGACAGGGGTTAGCAGTTCACCCCTCCACTTT

v_gene: TRBV6-5
j_gene: TRBJ1-1
d_gene: TRBD1
abundance: .
CDR3aa: CASSYSNRGNTEAFF
CDR3nt: TGTGCCAGCAGTTACTCTAACAGGGGAAACACTGAAGCTTTCTTT

v_gene: TRBV24-1
j_gene: TRBJ2-5
d_gene: .
abundance: few
CDR3aa: CATSDEGLPQETQYF
CDR3nt: TGTGCCACCAGTGATGAGGGACTTCCCCAAGAGACCCAGTACTTC

v_gene: TRBV15
j_gene: TRBJ1-4
d_gene: TRBD1
abundance: .
CDR3aa: CATSRAGQRNEKLFF
CDR3nt: TGTGCCACCAGCAGAGCGGGACAGAGGAATGAAAAACTGTTTTTT

v_gene: TRBV19
j_gene: TRBJ1-6
d_gene: .
abundance: .
CDR3aa: CASKGEQKYSPLHF
CDR3nt: TGTGCCAGTAAGGGGGAACAGAAGTATTCACCCCTCCACTTT

v_gene: TRBV7-9
j_gene: TRBJ1-2
d_gene: .
abundance: .
CDR3aa: CASSLTQHGYTF
CDR3nt: TGTGCCAGCAGCTTAACACAGCATGGCTACACCTTC

v_gene: TRBV19
j_gene: TRBJ1-2
d_gene: .
abundance: few
CDR3aa: CASSRTEQSGYTF
CDR3nt: TGTGCCAGTAGTAGGACAGAACAGAGTGGCTACACCTTC

v_gene: TRBV6-5
j_gene: TRBJ1-3
d_gene: .
abundance: .
CDR3aa: CASSYIQGAGNTIYF
CDR3nt: TGTGCCAGCAGTTATATTCAGGGTGCTGGAAACACCATATATTTT

v_gene: TRBV7-8
j_gene: TRBJ2-7
d_gene: .
abundance: .
CDR3aa: CASSLGDSRNF
CDR3nt: TGTGCCAGCAGCCTAGGGGACTCCAGGAACTTC

v_gene: TRBV6-5
j_gene: TRBJ1-6
d_gene: TRBD1
abundance: .
CDR3aa: CASTGGFVGSPLHF
CDR3nt: TGTGCCAGCACAGGGGGCTTTGTAGGATCACCCCTCCACTTT

v_gene: TRBV10-3
j_gene: TRBJ1-5
d_gene: .
abundance: .
CDR3aa: CAISESERQGGQPQHF
CDR3nt: TGTGCCATCAGTGAGTCGGAGCGTCAGGGCGGTCAGCCCCAGCATTTT

v_gene: TRBV5-8
j_gene: TRBJ1-6
d_gene: .
abundance: .
CDR3aa: CASSLTGFNSPLHF
CDR3nt: TGTGCCAGCAGCCTGACAGGTTTTAATTCACCCCTCCACTTT

v_gene: TRBV27
j_gene: TRBJ2-7
d_gene: .
abundance: .
CDR3aa: CASRDITYEQYF
CDR3nt: TGTGCCAGCCGGGACATTACCTACGAGCAGTACTTC

v_gene: TRBV7-8
j_gene: TRBJ1-2
d_gene: TRBD1
abundance: .
CDR3aa: CASSPRTGTYGYTF
CDR3nt: TGTGCCAGCAGCCCCCGGACAGGGACGTATGGCTACACCTTC

v_gene: TRBV28
j_gene: TRBJ1-2
d_gene: TRBD1
abundance: .
CDR3aa: CASSLGDRAYGYTF
CDR3nt: TGTGCCAGCAGCCTAGGGGACAGAGCCTATGGCTACACCTTC

v_gene: TRBV6-5
j_gene: TRBJ2-7
d_gene: TRBD2
abundance: .
CDR3aa: CASSYYSGRSYEQYF
CDR3nt: TGTGCCAGCAGTTATTATAGCGGGAGATCCTACGAGCAGTACTTC

v_gene: TRBV19
j_gene: TRBJ1-6
d_gene: .
abundance: .
CDR3aa: CASSLRNSPLHF
CDR3nt: TGTGCCAGTAGTCTTCGTAATTCACCCCTCCACTTT

v_gene: TRBV18
j_gene: TRBJ2-7
d_gene: TRBD1
abundance: .
CDR3aa: CASSTGTGNYEQYF
CDR3nt: TGTGCCAGCTCAACCGGGACAGGCAACTACGAGCAGTACTTC

v_gene: TRBV19
j_gene: TRBJ2-7
d_gene: .
abundance: .
CDR3aa: CASSITTSTPYEQYF
CDR3nt: TGTGCCAGTAGTATAACAACTAGTACTCCCTACGAGCAGTACTTC

v_gene: TRBV27
j_gene: TRBJ2-2
d_gene: TRBD2
abundance: .
CDR3aa: CASSLRRSGAAGELFF
CDR3nt: TGTGCCAGCAGTTTAAGGCGAAGCGGGGCAGCCGGGGAGCTGTTTTTT

v_gene: TRBV28
j_gene: TRBJ2-7
d_gene: .
abundance: once
CDR3aa: CAISLAGAYEQYF
CDR3nt: TGTGCCATCTCCTTGGCAGGGGCCTACGAGCAGTACTTC

v_gene: TRBV29-1
j_gene: TRBJ1-2
d_gene: TRBD1
abundance: .
CDR3aa: CSVDWQGAAGYTF
CDR3nt: TGCAGCGTTGACTGGCAGGGGGCGGCTGGCTACACCTTC

v_gene: TRBV11-3
j_gene: TRBJ1-2
d_gene: .
abundance: once
CDR3aa: CASSLGPTRSGYTF
CDR3nt: TGTGCCAGCAGCTTAGGACCGACAAGAAGTGGCTACACCTTC

v_gene: TRBV5-1
j_gene: TRBJ1-2
d_gene: TRBD1
abundance: .
CDR3aa: CASSRDRGGYTF
CDR3nt: TGCGCCAGCAGCCGGGACAGGGGTGGCTACACCTTC

v_gene: TRBV2
j_gene: TRBJ2-1
d_gene: .
abundance: .
CDR3aa: CASSELRRLRFF
CDR3nt: TGTGCCAGCAGTGAATTACGGCGGCTACGGTTCTTC

v_gene: TRBV7-9
j_gene: TRBJ2-7
d_gene: TRBD1
abundance: many
CDR3aa: CASSNGLTGRLYF
CDR3nt: TGTGCCAGCAGCAACGGATTGACAGGGCGCTTATACTTC

v_gene: TRBV10-3
j_gene: TRBJ2-7
d_gene: .
abundance: .
CDR3aa: CAIHSEDNYEQYF
CDR3nt: TGTGCCATCCACTCCGAGGACAACTACGAGCAGTACTTC

v_gene: TRBV5-4
j_gene: TRBJ1-4
d_gene: TRBD1
abundance: few
CDR3aa: CASSAYRGGTNEKLFF
CDR3nt: TGTGCCAGCAGCGCCTACAGGGGCGGAACTAATGAAAAACTGTTTTTT

v_gene: TRBV7-9
j_gene: TRBJ1-1
d_gene: TRBD1
abundance: .
CDR3aa: CASSLLPGQSFGTEAFF
CDR3nt: TGTGCCAGCAGCTTGTTACCGGGACAGTCTTTTGGCACTGAAGCTTTCTTT

v_gene: TRBV5-4
j_gene: TRBJ1-4
d_gene: .
abundance: .
CDR3aa: CASSPGTTTNEKLFF
CDR3nt: TGTGCCAGCAGCCCCGGGACAACAACTAATGAAAAACTGTTTTTT

v_gene: TRBV18
j_gene: TRBJ2-1
d_gene: .
abundance: few
CDR3aa: CASSPHPVGEQFF
CDR3nt: TGTGCCAGCTCACCACACCCAGTGGGCGAGCAGTTCTTC

v_gene: TRBV19
j_gene: TRBJ1-5
d_gene: .
abundance: few
CDR3aa: CASSMGLRDVLSNQPQHF
CDR3nt: TGTGCCAGTAGTATGGGTCTGAGGGATGTGTTAAGCAATCAGCCCCAGCATTTT

v_gene: TRBV5-1
j_gene: TRBJ1-2
d_gene: .
abundance: .
CDR3aa: CASSHTTPTDGYTF
CDR3nt: TGCGCCAGCAGTCATACCACCCCTACTGATGGCTACACCTTC

v_gene: TRBV19
j_gene: TRBJ1-4
d_gene: .
abundance: .
CDR3aa: CASSTNSATNEKLFF
CDR3nt: TGTGCCAGTAGTACCAACAGTGCAACTAATGAAAAACTGTTTTTT

v_gene: TRBV6-1
j_gene: TRBJ2-7
d_gene: TRBD2
abundance: .
CDR3aa: CASSEAGGSLYEQYF
CDR3nt: TGTGCCAGCAGTGAAGCCGGGGGGAGCCTCTACGAGCAGTACTTC

v_gene: TRBV4-1
j_gene: TRBJ2-3
d_gene: TRBD2
abundance: .
CDR3aa: CASSQFWRGGRSDTQYF
CDR3nt: TGCGCCAGCAGCCAATTTTGGCGGGGGGGCCGGTCAGATACGCAGTATTTT

v_gene: TRBV2
j_gene: TRBJ1-1
d_gene: .
abundance: .
CDR3aa: CASSKGLGNTEAFF
CDR3nt: TGTGCCAGCAGTAAGGGGCTTGGGAACACTGAAGCTTTCTTT

v_gene: TRBV2
j_gene: TRBJ1-2
d_gene: TRBD1
abundance: once
CDR3aa: CASSDFTGGLGYTF
CDR3nt: TGTGCCAGCAGTGATTTCACAGGGGGACTTGGCTACACCTTC

v_gene: TRBV3-1/TRBV3-2
j_gene: TRBJ1-3
d_gene: .
abundance: .
CDR3aa: CASSQGRGSTIYF
CDR3nt: TGTGCCAGCAGCCAAGGACGAGGGAGCACCATATATTTT

v_gene: TRBV5-5
j_gene: TRBJ2-6
d_gene: TRBD2
abundance: .
CDR3aa: CASSWGRAGANVLTF
CDR3nt: TGTGCCAGCAGCTGGGGGAGGGCCGGGGCCAACGTCCTGACTTTC

v_gene: TRBV7-2
j_gene: TRBJ1-5
d_gene: TRBD1
abundance: few
CDR3aa: CASSYAGGSQPQHF
CDR3nt: TGTGCCAGCAGCTACGCAGGGGGCAGTCAGCCCCAGCATTTT

v_gene: TRBV4-1
j_gene: TRBJ1-2
d_gene: .
abundance: .
CDR3aa: CASTPESAKYYGYTF
CDR3nt: TGCGCCAGCACCCCGGAGTCAGCAAAGTACTATGGCTACACCTTC

v_gene: TRBV4-2
j_gene: TRBJ2-1
d_gene: TRBD2
abundance: .
CDR3aa: CASSQDTVLAGGPGSYNEQFF
CDR3nt: TGTGCCAGCAGCCAAGATACCGTACTAGCGGGGGGACCAGGGTCCTACAATGAGCAGTTCTTC

v_gene: TRBV5-1
j_gene: TRBJ1-1
d_gene: .
abundance: .
CDR3aa: CASSLARTTEAFF
CDR3nt: TGCGCCAGCAGCTTGGCCCGGACTACTGAAGCTTTCTTT

v_gene: TRBV30
j_gene: TRBJ2-3
d_gene: .
abundance: .
CDR3aa: CAWSAGVDTQYF
CDR3nt: TGTGCCTGGAGTGCGGGGGTCGATACGCAGTATTTT

v_gene: TRBV3-1/TRBV3-2
j_gene: TRBJ2-1
d_gene: .
abundance: once
CDR3aa: CASSLSAGFYNEQFF
CDR3nt: TGTGCCAGCAGCCTCTCTGCGGGATTTTACAATGAGCAGTTCTTC

v_gene: TRBV6-5
j_gene: TRBJ1-1
d_gene: TRBD1
abundance: .
CDR3aa: CASITGVDTEAFF
CDR3nt: TGTGCCAGCATAACAGGGGTCGACACTGAAGCTTTCTTT

v_gene: TRBV18
j_gene: TRBJ2-3
d_gene: .
abundance: once
CDR3aa: CASSYTGADTQYF
CDR3nt: TGTGCCAGCTCATATACAGGAGCAGATACGCAGTATTTT

v_gene: TRBV28
j_gene: TRBJ2-1
d_gene: TRBD2
abundance: .
CDR3aa: CASSLGKRGRVANEQFF
CDR3nt: TGTGCCAGCAGTTTGGGGAAGCGGGGGAGGGTTGCCAATGAGCAGTTCTTC

v_gene: TRBV11-3
j_gene: TRBJ2-1
d_gene: TRBD1
abundance: .
CDR3aa: CASSYEGGGGYEQFF
CDR3nt: TGTGCCAGCAGCTACGAAGGGGGCGGTGGCTATGAGCAGTTCTTC

v_gene: TRBV5-6
j_gene: TRBJ1-2
d_gene: .
abundance: once
CDR3aa: CASSLSGINYGYTF
CDR3nt: TGTGCCAGCAGCTTGTCAGGGATTAACTATGGCTACACCTTC

v_gene: TRBV4-2
j_gene: TRBJ1-5
d_gene: TRBD1
abundance: once
CDR3aa: CASSQHGTGRQPQHF
CDR3nt: TGTGCCAGCAGCCAACACGGGACAGGGCGTCAGCCCCAGCATTTT

v_gene: TRBV5-6
j_gene: TRBJ1-6
d_gene: .
abundance: .
CDR3aa: CASSFRDLPGGTLHF
CDR3nt: TGTGCCAGCAGCTTCAGGGACCTCCCAGGAGGGACCCTCCACTTT